This T cell receptor beta chain was identified in a study of T-cell reconstitution after alpha-beta-depleted transplantation in children. TCRbeta library preparation incorporated unique molecular identifiers. TCRdb reanalysed the PCR reads using MiXCR and keeps one entry per CDR3 protein. The table lists roughly 610,000 distinct CDR3 sequences, roughly 10% of them singletons. This clonotype was seen a few times. Trimming cost V 7 bases and J 6 bases; bases outside gene matches: 25. CDR3 length equals 19 residues. The germline V gene has CDR1 MNHEY and CDR2 SMNVEV (reference sequence). The sequencing used PBMCs from the stem cell graft donor, collected from the stem cell graft. The source of this sequence is a human donor who donated a stem cell graft to a child with acute myeloid leukemia. The chain has TRBV27 and TRBJ2-7; 9 nucleotides agree with TRBD1. The CDR3 coding sequence is TGTGCCAGCACCCAACTCCAGAAACAGGACAGGGGTAAAAAGGGCGAGCAGTACTTC. Amino acids: CASTQLQKQDRGKKGEQYF.